The sequence of this TCR beta chain was determined in a study of T-cell memory formation after mild COVID-19. In the study overall: Across donors, TCR clusters were largely donor specific.

CDR1 is SGHAT and CDR2 is FQNNGV in the germline V gene. The V gene lost 3 bases and the J gene lost 6 bases, with 16 bases spanning the gap. The length of the CDR3 is 15 residues. 5'RACE with constant-segment primers built TCRalpha and TCRbeta cDNA libraries with UMIs. TCRdb reprocessed the 5' RACE reads via MiXCR and lists one record per CDR3 protein. There are under 250,000 distinct CDR3 sequences in the sample; 8% to 10% occur only once, and under 25% lies in the top ten. This clonotype was counted between two and nine times. The target antigen is unknown. Study findings and constraints: The second-wave clones peaking on day 37 were not confirmed as SARS-CoV-2-specific.

The rearrangement joins TRBV11-2 to TRBJ2-3; either TRBD1 or TRBD2 may supply D (5 bases each). This receptor was taken from a man between 18 and 35 years old who had mild COVID-19 (a few samples of this study predate the infection). Cell type and time point are not known. The sample taken for sequencing was PBMCs or a T cell subset sorted from them (not recorded which). The CDR3 nucleotides are TGTGCCAGCAGCTTGATGTTCCGAGGGGAGGATACGCAGTATTTT. Translation: CASSLMFRGEDTQYF.